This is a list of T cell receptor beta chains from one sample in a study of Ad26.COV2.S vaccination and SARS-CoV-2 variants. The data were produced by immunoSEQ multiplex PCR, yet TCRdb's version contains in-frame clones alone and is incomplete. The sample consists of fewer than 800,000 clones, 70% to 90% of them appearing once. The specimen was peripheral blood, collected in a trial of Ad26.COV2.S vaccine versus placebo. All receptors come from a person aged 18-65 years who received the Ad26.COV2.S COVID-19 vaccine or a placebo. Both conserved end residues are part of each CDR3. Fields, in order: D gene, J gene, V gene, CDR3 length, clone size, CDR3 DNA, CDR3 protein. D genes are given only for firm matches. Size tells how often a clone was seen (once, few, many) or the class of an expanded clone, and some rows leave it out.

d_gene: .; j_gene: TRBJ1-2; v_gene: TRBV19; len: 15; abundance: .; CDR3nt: TGTGCCAGTAGTATAGATCATGGCACGAACTATGGCTACACCTTC; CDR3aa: CASSIDHGTNYGYTF
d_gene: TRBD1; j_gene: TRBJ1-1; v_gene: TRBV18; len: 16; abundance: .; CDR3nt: TGTGCCAGCTCACCACTTCCGGGACAGTTGAACACTGAAGCTTTCTTT; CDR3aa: CASSPLPGQLNTEAFF
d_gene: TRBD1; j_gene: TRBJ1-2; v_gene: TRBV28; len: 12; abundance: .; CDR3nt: TGTGCCAGCAGGACAGGGTTGGGTGGCTACACCTTC; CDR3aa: CASRTGLGGYTF
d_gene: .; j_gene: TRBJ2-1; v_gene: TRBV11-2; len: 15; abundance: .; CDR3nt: TGTGCCAGCAGCTCAGGGGGGCAGTCCTACAATGAGCAGTTCTTC; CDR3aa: CASSSGGQSYNEQFF
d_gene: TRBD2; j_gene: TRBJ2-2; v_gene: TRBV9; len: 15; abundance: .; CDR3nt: TGTGCCAGCAGCGGGAGCGGGGGGGATGGCCGGGAGCTGTTTTTT; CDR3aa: CASSGSGGDGRELFF
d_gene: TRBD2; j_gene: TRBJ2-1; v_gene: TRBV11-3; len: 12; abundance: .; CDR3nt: TGTGCCAGCAGCCGACTAGCCAATGAGCAGTTCTTC; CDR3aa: CASSRLANEQFF
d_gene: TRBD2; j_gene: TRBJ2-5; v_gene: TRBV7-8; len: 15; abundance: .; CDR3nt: TGTGCCAGCAGCCCCGGGACTACCGATCAAGAGACCCAGTACTTC; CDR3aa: CASSPGTTDQETQYF
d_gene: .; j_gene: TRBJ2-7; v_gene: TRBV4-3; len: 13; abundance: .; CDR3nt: TGCGCCAGCAGCCAAGATACAGGGAACGAGCAGTACTTC; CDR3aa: CASSQDTGNEQYF
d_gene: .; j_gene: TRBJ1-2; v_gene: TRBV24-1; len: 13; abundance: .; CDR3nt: TGTGCCACCTCGGACAGCTTTGGCTATGGCTACACCTTC; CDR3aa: CATSDSFGYGYTF
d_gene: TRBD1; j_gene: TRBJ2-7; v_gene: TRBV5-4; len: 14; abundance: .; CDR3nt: TGTGCCAGCAGCATGACAGGGAACCCCTACGAGCAGTACTTC; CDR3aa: CASSMTGNPYEQYF
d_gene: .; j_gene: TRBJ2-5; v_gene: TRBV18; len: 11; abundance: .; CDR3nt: TGTGCCAGCTCCGTCCAAGAGACCCAGTACTTC; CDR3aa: CASSVQETQYF
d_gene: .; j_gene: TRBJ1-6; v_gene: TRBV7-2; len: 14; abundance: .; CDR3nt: TGTGCCAGCAGCGCCGAAGCGGGGGCTTCACCCCTCCACTTT; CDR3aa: CASSAEAGASPLHF
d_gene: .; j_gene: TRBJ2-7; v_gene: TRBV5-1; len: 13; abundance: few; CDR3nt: TGCGCCAGCAGTAACCCCAGCTCCTACGAGCAGTACTTC; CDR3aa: CASSNPSSYEQYF
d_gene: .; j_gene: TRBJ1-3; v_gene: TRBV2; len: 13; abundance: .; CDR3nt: TGTGCCAGCAGTGGGGGGCTTGGAAACACCATATATTTT; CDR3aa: CASSGGLGNTIYF
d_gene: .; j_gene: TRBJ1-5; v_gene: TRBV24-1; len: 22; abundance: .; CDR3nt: TGTGCCACCAGTGATCCGCCCAGATCGGGACATCTTCCCCATTATAGCAATCAGCCCCAGCATTTT; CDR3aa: CATSDPPRSGHLPHYSNQPQHF
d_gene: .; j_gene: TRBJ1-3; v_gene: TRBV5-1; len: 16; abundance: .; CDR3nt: TGCGCCAGCAGACTCTCCTATTCCGGACGGGGAAACACCATATATTTT; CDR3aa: CASRLSYSGRGNTIYF
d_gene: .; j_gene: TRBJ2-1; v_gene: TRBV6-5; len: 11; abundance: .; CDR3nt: TGTGCCAGCACCAGGGACAATGAGCAGTTCTTC; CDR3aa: CASTRDNEQFF
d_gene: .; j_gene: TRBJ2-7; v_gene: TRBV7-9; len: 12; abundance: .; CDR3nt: TGTGCCAGCAGCCCTAGATCTAACGAGCAGTACTTC; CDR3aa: CASSPRSNEQYF
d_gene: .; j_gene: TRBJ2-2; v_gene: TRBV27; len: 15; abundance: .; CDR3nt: TGTGCCAGCAGTCCCCAGCCGAGACTTTTCGGGGAGCTGTTTTTT; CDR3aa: CASSPQPRLFGELFF
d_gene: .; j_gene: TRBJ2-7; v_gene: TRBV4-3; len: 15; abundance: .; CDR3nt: TGCGCCAGCAGCCAAGATCTGAGACGCCCCTACGAGCAGTACTTC; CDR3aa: CASSQDLRRPYEQYF
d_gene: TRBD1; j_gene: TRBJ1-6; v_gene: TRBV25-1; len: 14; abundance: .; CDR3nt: TGTGCCAGCGGGTGGACAGGGAGTCATTCACCCCTCCACTTT; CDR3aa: CASGWTGSHSPLHF
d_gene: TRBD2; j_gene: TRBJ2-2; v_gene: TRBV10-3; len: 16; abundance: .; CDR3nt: TGTGCCATCAGTGCATCTAGCGGGGGGGCCTCTGGGGAGCTGTTTTTT; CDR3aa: CAISASSGGASGELFF
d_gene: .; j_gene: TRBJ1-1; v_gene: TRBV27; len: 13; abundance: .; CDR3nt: TGTGCCAGCAGTTTAGGGACAAACCGGGAGCCTTTCTTT; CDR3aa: CASSLGTNREPFF
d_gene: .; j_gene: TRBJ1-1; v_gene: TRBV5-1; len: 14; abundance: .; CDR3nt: TGCGCCAGCAGCTCAATCCCAGGGAACACTGAAGCTTTCTTT; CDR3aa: CASSSIPGNTEAFF
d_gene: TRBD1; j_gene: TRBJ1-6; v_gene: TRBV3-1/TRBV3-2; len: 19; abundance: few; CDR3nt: TGTGCCAGCAGCCAAGACCAAACTACAGGGGTGAATTATAATTCACCCCTCCACTTT; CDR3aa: CASSQDQTTGVNYNSPLHF
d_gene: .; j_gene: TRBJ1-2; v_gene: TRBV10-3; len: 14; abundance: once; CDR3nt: TGTGCCATCAGTGAGTTAACGGGGAGTTTAAGCTACACCTTC; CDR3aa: CAISELTGSLSYTF
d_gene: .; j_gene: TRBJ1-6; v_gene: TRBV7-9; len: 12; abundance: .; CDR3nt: TGTGCCAGCAGCTTATGGAATTCACCCCTCCACTTT; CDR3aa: CASSLWNSPLHF
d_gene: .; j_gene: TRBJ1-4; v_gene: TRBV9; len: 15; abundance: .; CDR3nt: TGTGCCAGCAGCCTAAACCACGGCTTCGCTGAAAAACTGTTTTTT; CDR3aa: CASSLNHGFAEKLFF
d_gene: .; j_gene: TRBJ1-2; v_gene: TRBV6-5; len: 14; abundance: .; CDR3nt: TGTGCCAGCAGTCCTCAGTGGGGGAACTATGGCTACACCTTC; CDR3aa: CASSPQWGNYGYTF
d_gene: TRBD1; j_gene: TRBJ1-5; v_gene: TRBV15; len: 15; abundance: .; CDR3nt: TGTGCCACCAGCGGGACAGGGGATAGCAATCAGCCCCAGCATTTT; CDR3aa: CATSGTGDSNQPQHF
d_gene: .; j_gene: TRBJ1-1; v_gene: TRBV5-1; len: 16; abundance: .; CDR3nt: TGCGCCAGCAGCCCCTGGCCGGCCTTAAGGGGCACTGAAGCTTTCTTT; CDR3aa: CASSPWPALRGTEAFF
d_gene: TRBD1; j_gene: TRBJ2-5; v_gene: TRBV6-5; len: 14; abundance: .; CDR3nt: TGTGCCAGCAGGGCCGGGACAGACCAAGAGACCCAGTACTTC; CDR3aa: CASRAGTDQETQYF
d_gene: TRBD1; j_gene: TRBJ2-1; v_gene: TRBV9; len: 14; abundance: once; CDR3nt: TGTGCCAGCAGCGTCCTACCGGGACAGGGGGAGCAGTTCTTC; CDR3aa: CASSVLPGQGEQFF
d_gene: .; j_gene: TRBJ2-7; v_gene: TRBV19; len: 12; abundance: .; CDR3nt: TGTGCCAGTAGTCGAGACAGGTACGAGCAGTACTTC; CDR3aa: CASSRDRYEQYF
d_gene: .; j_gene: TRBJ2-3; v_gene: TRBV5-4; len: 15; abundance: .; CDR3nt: TGTGCCAGCAGCCCCTACCTAGGAGGCACAGATACGCAGTATTTT; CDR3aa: CASSPYLGGTDTQYF
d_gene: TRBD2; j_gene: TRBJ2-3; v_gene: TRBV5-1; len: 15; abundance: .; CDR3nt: TGCGCCAGCAGCGGTCCAAGCGGGAGCTCAGATACGCAGTATTTT; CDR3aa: CASSGPSGSSDTQYF
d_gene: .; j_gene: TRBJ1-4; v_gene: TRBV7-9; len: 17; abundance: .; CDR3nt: TGTGCCAGCAGCCCTCCGACTGGGGAGGCAACTAATGAAAAACTGTTTTTT; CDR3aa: CASSPPTGEATNEKLFF
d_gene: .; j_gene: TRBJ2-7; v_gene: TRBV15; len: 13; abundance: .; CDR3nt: TGTGCCACCAGCCTGGAAGGGATGGGCGAGCAGTACTTC; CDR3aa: CATSLEGMGEQYF
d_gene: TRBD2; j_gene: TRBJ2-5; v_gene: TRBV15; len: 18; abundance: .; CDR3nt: TGTGCCACCAGCAGACCCAGAAGGACTAGCGGGGACCAAGAGACCCAGTACTTC; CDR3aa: CATSRPRRTSGDQETQYF
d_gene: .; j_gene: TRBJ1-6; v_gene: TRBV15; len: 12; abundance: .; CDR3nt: TGTGCCACCAGCAAGGGTACTTCACCCCTCCACTTT; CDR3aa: CATSKGTSPLHF
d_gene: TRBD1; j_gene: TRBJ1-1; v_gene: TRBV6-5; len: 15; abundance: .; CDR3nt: TGTGCCAGCAGTTACTTTGGGACAGTGAACACTGAAGCTTTCTTT; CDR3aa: CASSYFGTVNTEAFF
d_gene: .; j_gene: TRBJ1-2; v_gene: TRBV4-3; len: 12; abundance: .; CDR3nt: TGCGCCAGCAGCCAAGCGGGGTATGGCTACACCTTC; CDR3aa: CASSQAGYGYTF
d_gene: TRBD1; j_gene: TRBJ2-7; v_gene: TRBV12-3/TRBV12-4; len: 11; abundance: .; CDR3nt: TGTGCCGAGGGGGACAGGGAGGAGCAGTACTTC; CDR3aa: CAEGDREEQYF
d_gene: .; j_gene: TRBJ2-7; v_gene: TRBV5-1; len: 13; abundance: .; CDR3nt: TGCGCCAGCAGCTTCGACAGGACCTACGAGCAGTACTTC; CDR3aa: CASSFDRTYEQYF
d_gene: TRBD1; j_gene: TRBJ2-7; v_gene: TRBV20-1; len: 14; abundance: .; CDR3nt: TGCAGTGCTAGTGGCGGGACAGGGGACTACGAGCAGTACTTC; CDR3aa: CSASGGTGDYEQYF
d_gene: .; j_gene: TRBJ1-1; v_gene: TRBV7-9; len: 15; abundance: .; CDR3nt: TGTGCCAGCAGCCCCGGTGGGAGCTTGAACACTGAAGCTTTCTTT; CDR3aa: CASSPGGSLNTEAFF
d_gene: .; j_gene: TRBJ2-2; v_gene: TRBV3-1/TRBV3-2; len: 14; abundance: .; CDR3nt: TGTGCCAGCAGCCCACTGAACGGTGGCGGGGAGCTGTTTTTT; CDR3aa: CASSPLNGGGELFF
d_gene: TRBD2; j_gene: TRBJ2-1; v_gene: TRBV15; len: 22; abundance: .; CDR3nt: TGTGCCACCAGCAGTTTGGCGTCGGACCCCGGACTAGCCGTCAGCTCCTACAATGAGCAGTTCTTC; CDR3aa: CATSSLASDPGLAVSSYNEQFF
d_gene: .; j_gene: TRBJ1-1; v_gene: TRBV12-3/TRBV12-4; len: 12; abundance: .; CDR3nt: TGTGCCAGCAGTTTAGAGCGCAGAGAAGCTTTCTTT; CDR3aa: CASSLERREAFF
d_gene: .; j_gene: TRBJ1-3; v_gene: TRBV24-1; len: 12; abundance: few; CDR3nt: TGTGCCACCAGTGATGGCCTAGGCACCATATATTTT; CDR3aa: CATSDGLGTIYF
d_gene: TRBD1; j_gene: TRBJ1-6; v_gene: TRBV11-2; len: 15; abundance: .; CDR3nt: TGTGCCAGCAGCTTAGGGGACAGGGGTAATTCACCCCTCCACTTT; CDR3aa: CASSLGDRGNSPLHF
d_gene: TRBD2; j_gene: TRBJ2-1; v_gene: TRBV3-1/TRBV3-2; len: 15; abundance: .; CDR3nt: TGTGCCAGCAGCCGACTAGCGGGAGTAAACTATGAGCAGTTCTTC; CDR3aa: CASSRLAGVNYEQFF
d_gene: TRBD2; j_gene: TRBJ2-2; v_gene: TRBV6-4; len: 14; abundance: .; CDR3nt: TGTGCCAGCTCGGCGGGAGGTTCGGCGGGGGAGCTGTTTTTT; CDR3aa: CASSAGGSAGELFF
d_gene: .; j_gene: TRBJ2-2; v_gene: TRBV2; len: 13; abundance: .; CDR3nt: TGTGCCGCAGGGGGGGTTGGCACCGGGGAGCTGTTTTTT; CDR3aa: CAAGGVGTGELFF
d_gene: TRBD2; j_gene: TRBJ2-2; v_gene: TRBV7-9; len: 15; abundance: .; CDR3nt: TGTGCCAGCAGCCGGGGACTAGCGAACACCGGGGAGCTGTTTTTT; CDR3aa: CASSRGLANTGELFF